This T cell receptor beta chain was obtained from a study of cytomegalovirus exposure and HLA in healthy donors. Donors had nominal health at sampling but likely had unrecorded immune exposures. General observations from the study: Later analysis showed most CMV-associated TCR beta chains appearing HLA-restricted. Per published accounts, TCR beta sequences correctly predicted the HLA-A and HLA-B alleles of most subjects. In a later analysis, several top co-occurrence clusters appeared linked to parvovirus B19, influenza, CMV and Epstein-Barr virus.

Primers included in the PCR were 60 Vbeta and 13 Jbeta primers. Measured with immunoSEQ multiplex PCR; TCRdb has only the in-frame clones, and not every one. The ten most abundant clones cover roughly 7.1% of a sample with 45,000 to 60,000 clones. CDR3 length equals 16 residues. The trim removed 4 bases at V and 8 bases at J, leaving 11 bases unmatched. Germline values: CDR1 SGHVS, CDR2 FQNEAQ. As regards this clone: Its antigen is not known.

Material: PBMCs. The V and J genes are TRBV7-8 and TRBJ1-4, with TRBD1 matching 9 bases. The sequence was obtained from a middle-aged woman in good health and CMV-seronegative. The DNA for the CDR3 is TGTGCCAGCAGCTCCGGAGTTGGACAGGGGAACGAAAAACTGTTTTTT. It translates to CASSSGVGQGNEKLFF.